These 27 T cell receptor beta chains came from one sample sequenced in a study of control samples from healthy donors and cancer patients. Sequencing was performed with immunoSEQ multiplex PCR; in TCRdb, only in-frame clones are kept and a portion is missing. The sample shows almost 90,000 clones, about 85% of them seen only once. The sequenced sample consisted of blood. The receptors stem from a woman aged 40 to 49 in good health.

The V call is TRBV7-8, the J call TRBJ1-5; perhaps TRBD1 as D (5 bases). The CDR3 length is 15 residues. Trimming stripped 2 bases from V and 7 bases from J, with 15 bases between. Germline values: CDR1 SGHVS, CDR2 FQNEAQ. The DNA of the CDR3 is TGTGCCAGCAGCTTATCGGGAGTTGGGGGGCAGCCCCAGCATTTT. It is translated as CASSLSGVGGQPQHF.

This clone was recorded once. The chain carries TRBV7-9 and TRBJ1-2; maybe TRBD1 (6 bases). V lost 5 bases to trimming and J lost 1 base, with 11 bases between them. CDR3 size: 14 residues. Germline V gene lookup returns CDR1 SEHNR and CDR2 FQNEAQ (reference sequence). The CDR3 DNA is TGTGCCAGCAGCACAGGGACGGTTAACTATGGCTACACCTTC. This codes for CASSTGTVNYGYTF.

This chain connects TRBV9 to TRBJ1-2; 10 nucleotides match TRBD1. The CDR3 consists of 14 residues. V was pared by 3 bases and J by 8 bases, with 7 bases of the junction left unmatched. CDR1 and CDR2 (germline): SGDLS, YYNGEE. CDR3 sequence reads: CASSGQGAKEGYTF. CDR3 DNA sequence: TGTGCCAGCAGCGGACAGGGGGCGAAGGAAGGCTACACCTTC. Based on the CDR3 plus reference TRBV9 and TRBJ1-2, the full variable domain is DSGVTQTPKHLITATGQRVTLRCSPRSGDLSVYWYQQSLDQGLQFLIQYYNGEERAKGNILERFSAQQFPDLHSELNLSSLELGDSALYFCASSGQGAKEGYTFGSGTRLTVV.

V gene TRBV6-2 or TRBV6-3 combines with J gene TRBJ2-3; 7 bases line up with TRBD2. Germline V lookup: CDR1 MNHEY, CDR2 SVGEGT. The trim removed 7 bases at V and 8 bases at J, leaving 9 bases unmatched. CDR3 length: 13 residues. CDR3 sequence: CASTPGGVSTQYF. The CDR3 DNA reads TGTGCCAGCACCCCTGGGGGGGTCTCTACGCAGTATTTT.

In this sample, this clone turned up once. This chain connects TRBV6-5 to TRBJ2-5; TRBD1 aligns across 11 bases. J was trimmed by 2 bases and V by 4 bases; bases with no gene match: 3. The CDR3 has 15 residues. Germline V gene sequence: CDR1 MNHEY, CDR2 SVGAGI. In DNA form, the CDR3 reads TGTGCCAGCAGTTCAAGGGACAGGGGGCAAGAGACCCAGTACTTC. Translating it yields CASSSRDRGQETQYF.

In this sample, this clone turned up once. The V gene is TRBV7-2, the J gene TRBJ2-2; D not resolved. V was cut by 3 bases and J by 1 base, with 6 bases left in between. Per germline, CDR1 SGHTA and CDR2 FQGNSA. The CDR3 has 14 residues. Written as DNA, the CDR3 is TGTGCCAGCAGCTTGTCCGGGAACACCGGGGAGCTGTTTTTT. This codes for CASSLSGNTGELFF.

This clone was found a few times. The rearrangement uses TRBV30 and TRBJ1-1; no clear D gene. Trimming took 0 bases from V and 0 from J, leaving 2 bases between them. CDR1 is GTSNPN and CDR2 is SVGIG in the germline V gene (reference sequence). CDR3 length: 12 amino acids. DNA for the CDR3: TGTGCCTGGAGTGTAATGAACACTGAAGCTTTCTTT. Amino acids: CAWSVMNTEAFF.

The chain is built from TRBV25-1 and TRBJ2-2; D is unclear. This CDR3 has 13 amino acids. V was cut by 7 bases and J by 4 bases, with 10 bases left in between. Germline assignment: CDR1 MGHDK and CDR2 SYGVNS. CDR3: CASTPVGTGELFF. For the CDR3, the DNA is TGTGCCAGCACCCCGGTGGGCACCGGGGAGCTGTTTTTT.

CDR3 residues: CASSEGFFSGANVLTF. The CDR3 DNA reads TGTGCCAGCAGTGAGGGGTTCTTCTCGGGGGCCAACGTCCTGACTTTC. The chain has TRBV6-4 and TRBJ2-6; unclear D gene. Trimming took off 3 bases at V and 4 bases at J, with 13 bases between the two ends. Germline-derived CDR1 and CDR2 are MRHNA and SNTAGT. The CDR3 length is 16 residues.

The chain recombines TRBV6-6 with TRBJ2-3; 10 bases fit TRBD2. This CDR3 is 19 amino acids long. The ends lost 5 bases at V and 1 base at J; junction bases unmatched: 15. Germline V gene sequence: CDR1 MNHNY, CDR2 SVGAGI (reference sequence). The CDR3 region has the DNA TGTGCCAGCAGTCCTAAGCGGGGGGGCCAGGATCTTGGCACAGATACGCAGTATTTT. Residues: CASSPKRGGQDLGTDTQYF.

Only one count was recorded for this clone. This chain's CDR3 is CASSHPLSGLMTGELFF. The CDR3 nucleotides are TGCGCCAGCAGCCATCCATTATCAGGACTTATGACCGGGGAGCTGTTTTTT. The chain uses TRBV4-3 and TRBJ2-2; D may be TRBD2 (5 bases). The CDR3 covers 17 residues. V lost 3 bases, J lost 5 bases, and 19 bases lay in between. Germline V gives CDR1 LGHNA, CDR2 YSLEER.

The V call is TRBV23-1, the J call TRBJ1-4, with 11 bases fitting TRBD1. TRBV23-1 is marked as an open reading frame, function uncertain. Trimming took 8 bases from V and 5 from J; bases not matched to a gene: 13. CDR3 length: 17 residues. The CDR3 DNA follows: TGCGCCAGCTTAACCCCGGACAGGGGGCGTCGGAATGAAAAACTGTTTTTT. Translating gives CASLTPDRGRRNEKLFF.

This clone has just a few counts. V is TRBV6-5 and J is TRBJ2-7, with 8 bases aligning to TRBD1. Trimming at V came to 10 bases and at J to 2 bases, leaving 7 bases not matched to a gene. This CDR3 contains 13 residues. The V gene's germline CDR1 is MNHEY and CDR2 SVGAGI. The CDR3 loop is CATEQGVPYEQYF. The DNA for the CDR3 is TGTGCCACCGAACAGGGGGTCCCCTACGAGCAGTACTTC.

This clone was found a few times. V gene TRBV19 combines with J gene TRBJ1-5, with 7 bases identical to TRBD1. V shed 1 base, J shed 2 bases, and the junction held 8 bases outside the gene matches. CDR1 is LNHDA and CDR2 is SQIVND in the germline V gene (reference sequence). This CDR3 is 17 amino acids long. This CDR3 reads CASSIVTTGKGNQPQHF. CDR3 in DNA: TGTGCCAGTAGTATAGTTACGACAGGGAAGGGCAATCAGCCCCAGCATTTT.

V gene TRBV5-1 combines with J gene TRBJ2-7, with D uncertain. The germline CDR1 and CDR2 sequences are SGHRS and YFSETQ. This CDR3 has 14 residues. The V and J ends lost 0 bases and 5 bases respectively, with 12 bases between them. CDR3 in DNA: TGCGCCAGCAGCTTGGCTGTGGGTTGGGACGAGCAGTACTTC. It specifies CASSLAVGWDEQYF.

With respect to this clone: Its ends do not fully match the called genes, so a read error is possible. The same CDR3 can be traced to other DNA sequences in this sample. V usage is TRBV7-2 and J usage is TRBJ1-1; D might be TRBD1 (6 bases). Germline-derived CDR1 and CDR2 are SGHTA and FQGNSA. The CDR3 consists of 14 residues. CDR3 bases: TGTGCCAGCAGCCTAGCGCCAGGACAGACTGAAGCTTTCTTT. This sequence encodes CASSLAPGQTEAFF.

In regard to this clone: Other DNA sequences in this sample translate to the same CDR3. The CDR3 here is CASSPGRTNTGELFF. The DNA of the CDR3 is TGCGCCAGCAGCCCGGGACGGACGAACACCGGGGAGCTGTTTTTT. The gene calls are TRBV5-1 and TRBJ2-2; D could derive from TRBD1 or TRBD2 (5 bases each). Germline CDR1 and CDR2: SGHRS and YFSETQ. The CDR3 is 15 amino acids. Between the trimmed V and J ends, which lost 4 bases and 0 bases, there was a span of 10 bases.

This chain connects TRBV19 to TRBJ1-3, with D possibly matching TRBD1 (6 bases). The V and J ends lost 5 bases and 0 bases respectively, with 14 bases between them. The germline V gene encodes CDR1 LNHDA and CDR2 SQIVND (reference sequence). This CDR3 spans 16 amino acids. The CDR3 protein is CASSRGGTSSGNTIYF. As DNA, the CDR3 is TGTGCCAGTAGTCGCGGGGGCACGAGCTCTGGAAACACCATATATTTT.

The chain employs TRBV29-1 and TRBJ1-1; D possibly corresponds to TRBD1 (5 bases). This CDR3 spans 15 amino acids. The germline CDR1 and CDR2 sequences are SQVTM and ANQGSEA. Trimming removed 5 bases from V and 7 bases from J, with 23 bases in between. DNA of the CDR3: TGCAGCGTTCAAGGGAACTCGGCGGGGGTGGATGAAGCTTTCTTT. It specifies CSVQGNSAGVDEAFF.

The chain carries TRBV2 and TRBJ1-1; 9 nucleotides agree with TRBD1. CDR3 length equals 14 residues. Germline CDR1 SNHLY, CDR2 FYNNEI. Losses at the gene ends were 6 bases for V and 1 base for J; bases not matched to a gene: 3. CDR3 in DNA: TGTGCCAGCAGGGGGGGACAGGGGAACACTGAAGCTTTCTTT. Translated: CASRGGQGNTEAFF.

The chain joins TRBV5-1 to TRBJ2-5; D unclear. Germline CDR1 is SGHRS and CDR2 is YFSETQ. V shed 0 bases and J shed 7 bases, with 10 bases lying between them. The CDR3 is made up of 13 amino acids. CDR3: CASSLADGWTQYF. The DNA for the CDR3 is TGCGCCAGCAGCTTGGCGGACGGTTGGACCCAGTACTTC.

This chain connects TRBV13 to TRBJ1-2; D not resolved. The V end was cut by 5 bases, the J end by 0 bases, with 10 bases between. CDR3 length: 14 residues. In germline, CDR1 is PRHDT, CDR2 FYEKMQ (reference sequence). CDR3 residues: CASSKDGANYGYTF. CDR3 sequence (DNA): TGTGCCAGCAGCAAGGACGGAGCTAACTATGGCTACACCTTC.

The chain is built from TRBV15 and TRBJ1-5; D gene uncertain. Germline assignment: CDR1 LNHNV and CDR2 YYDKDF (reference sequence). The germline V and J ends were trimmed by 0 bases and 4 bases, with 7 bases remaining between them. This CDR3 has 14 residues. CDR3 DNA: TGTGCCACCAGCAGAGATGTCGGGAATCAGCCCCAGCATTTT. Protein: CATSRDVGNQPQHF.

This clone was found a few times. The J gene is TRBJ2-5, the V gene TRBV4-3, with 7 bases lining up with TRBD1. Losses at the gene ends were 0 bases for V and 5 bases for J; bases not matched to a gene: 9. This CDR3 has 16 amino acids. The germline gives CDR1 LGHNA, CDR2 YSLEER. The CDR3 coding sequence is TGCGCCAGCAGCCAAGAACAGACAGGGCGCGGTGAGACCCAGTACTTC. The encoded protein is CASSQEQTGRGETQYF.

The chain employs TRBV6-1 and TRBJ2-2, with TRBD2 matching over 11 bases. V dropped 2 bases and J dropped 5; count of bases not matched to a gene: 1. CDR1 and CDR2 from the germline V gene are MNHNS and SASEGT. There are 15 residues in the CDR3. The CDR3 loop is CASSELAGGTGELFF. The CDR3 bases are TGTGCCAGCAGTGAACTAGCGGGGGGAACCGGGGAGCTGTTTTTT.

This clone was recorded once. V is TRBV18 and J is TRBJ2-7; D is ambiguous. Germline CDR1 reads KGHSH; CDR2 reads LQKENI. Trimming shortened V by 0 bases and J by 2 bases, and 5 bases separated the two germline ends. There are 13 residues in the CDR3. The CDR3: CASSPPLTYEQYF. The CDR3 bases are TGTGCCAGCTCACCACCCTTGACCTACGAGCAGTACTTC.

The chain combines TRBV30 with TRBJ2-7; 8 bases match TRBD1. The J segment lost 4 bases and the V segment lost 0 bases, leaving 8 bases of the junction unmatched. The germline CDR1 and CDR2 sequences are GTSNPN and SVGIG (reference sequence). The CDR3 contains 15 residues. CDR3 residues: CAWSVRDRKSYEQYF. Written as DNA, the CDR3 is TGTGCCTGGAGTGTAAGGGACAGGAAATCGTACGAGCAGTACTTC.